Below are 27 T cell receptor beta chains sequenced from a single sample in a study of CXCR3-negative and CXCR3-positive naive CD8 T cells. The TRB cDNA libraries were prepared by 5' RACE with UMI labels. From its re-call of the 5' RACE reads, TCRdb lists each CDR3 protein once, without DNA. Found here are about 40,000 distinct CDR3 sequences; the top ten clones hold 7% to 8%. Material for sequencing was memory CD8+ T cells from blood. These receptors were taken from a human donor in good health. Some clones in this sample may be carry-over from other donors' samples.

The gene calls are TRBV4-2 and TRBJ2-1; TCRdb returns TRBD1, unconfirmable since there is no DNA. This CDR3 is 16 amino acids long. The germline V gene has CDR1 LGHNA and CDR2 YNFKEQ. The CDR3 sequence: CASSAATGSAINEQFF.

The chain has TRBV7-9 and TRBJ2-1; TCRdb returns TRBD2, unconfirmable since there is no DNA. Germline CDR1 reads SEHNR; CDR2 reads FQNEAQ (reference sequence). The CDR3 loop spans 17 amino acids. This CDR3 reads CASSSQNSERGADEQFF.

The CDR3: CSADAVGGGHTGELFF. V gene TRBV20-1 combines with J gene TRBJ2-2; there is no DNA to check the TCRdb D call of TRBD2. This CDR3 has 16 amino acids. Looked up from germline, CDR1 is DFQATT and CDR2 is SNEGSKA (reference sequence).

The chain combines TRBV5-1 with TRBJ2-1; the D call from TCRdb, TRBD2, cannot be confirmed without DNA. The CDR3 is made up of 15 amino acids. The germline CDR1 and CDR2 sequences are SGHRS and YFSETQ. CDR3: CASSLVLAGNNEQFF.

V gene TRBV4-3 combines with J gene TRBJ2-7; the D gene TCRdb calls, TRBD1, cannot be checked with no DNA. The CDR3 extends over 17 amino acids. Germline CDR1 is LGHNA and CDR2 is YSLEER. The CDR3 loop reads CASSQYFSGGVGDEQYF.

The chain employs TRBV19 and TRBJ1-6; the D call from TCRdb, TRBD1, cannot be confirmed without DNA. This CDR3 is 14 amino acids long. The germline gives CDR1 LNHDA, CDR2 SQIVND (reference sequence). The CDR3 loop reads CASSIWGLGSPLHF.

The V call is TRBV13, the J call TRBJ2-7; TCRdb's assignment of TRBD1 cannot be checked, as there is no DNA. The CDR3 loop spans 15 amino acids. Germline V gene data show CDR1 as PRHDT and CDR2 as FYEKMQ (reference sequence). The CDR3 sequence: CASSLGGQGFYEQYF.

The chain combines TRBV29-1 with TRBJ2-7; TCRdb names TRBD1, which stays unverified in the absence of DNA. The CDR3 extends over 15 amino acids. Per germline, CDR1 SQVTM and CDR2 ANQGSEA. The CDR3 sequence is CSVRLRGRESYEQYF.

The gene calls are TRBV5-1 and TRBJ1-1; TCRdb reports TRBD1, a call that lacks DNA to check it against. The CDR3 runs 15 residues. CDR1 is SGHRS and CDR2 is YFSETQ in the germline V gene. This CDR3 reads CASSSTGPLITEAFF.

The rearrangement joins TRBV20-1 to TRBJ2-7; TCRdb reports TRBD2, a call that lacks DNA to check it against. Germline values: CDR1 DFQATT, CDR2 SNEGSKA (reference sequence). The CDR3 extends over 13 amino acids. This chain's CDR3 is CSAEDEASYEQYF.

V and J are TRBV28 and TRBJ2-7; TCRdb returns TRBD1, unconfirmable since there is no DNA. Germline V gene data show CDR1 as MDHEN and CDR2 as SYDVKM. The length of the CDR3 is 15 residues. CDR3 region: CASSSQQGSSYEQYF.

The V and J genes are TRBV7-9 and TRBJ2-5; no DNA is available, so the TRBD2 call from TCRdb remains unchecked. Germline CDR1 reads SEHNR; CDR2 reads FQNEAQ (reference sequence). The CDR3 sequence is 13 residues long. CDR3 region: CAITTTGGETQYF. Variable domain in full (rest from reference TRBV7-9 and TRBJ2-5): DTGVSQNPRHKITKRGQNVTFRCDPISEHNRLYWYRQTLGQGPEFLTYFQNEAQLEKSRLLSDRFSAERPKGSFSTLEIQRTEQGDSAMYLCAITTTGGETQYFGPGTRLLVL.

This chain joins TRBV3-1 and TRBJ2-3; TCRdb selects TRBD1, and the lack of DNA leaves this call unchecked. Germline V gene sequence: CDR1 LGHDT, CDR2 YNNKEL (reference sequence). The CDR3 has 19 amino acids. CDR3 region: CASSPPSEVGGRFTDTQYF.

The rearrangement uses TRBV20-1 and TRBJ2-7; TCRdb selects TRBD1, and the lack of DNA leaves this call unchecked. This CDR3 spans 13 amino acids. The germline V gene encodes CDR1 DFQATT and CDR2 SNEGSKA (reference sequence). The CDR3: CSATHRGTYEQYF.

This chain joins TRBV19 and TRBJ2-1; TCRdb reports TRBD2, a call that lacks DNA to check it against. Per the germline V gene, CDR1 is LNHDA and CDR2 is SQIVND (reference sequence). CDR3 length equals 14 residues. This chain's CDR3 is CASSVSGRDNEQFF.

This sequence joins TRBV29-1 and TRBJ2-3; no DNA is available, so the TRBD1 call from TCRdb remains unchecked. The CDR3 is 13 amino acids. Germline CDR1 SQVTM, CDR2 ANQGSEA. Here the CDR3 reads CSVELQGEDTQYF.

The J gene is TRBJ2-3, the V gene TRBV29-1; TCRdb calls TRBD2, which cannot be checked without DNA. The length of the CDR3 is 16 residues. Germline values: CDR1 SQVTM, CDR2 ANQGSEA. CDR3 in amino acids: CSTPLEAGDRTDTQYF.

The chain couples TRBV28 to TRBJ2-1; TCRdb proposes TRBD2, but this gene call is untestable without DNA. Germline V gene sequence: CDR1 MDHEN, CDR2 SYDVKM. This CDR3 region has 15 residues. CDR3 sequence reads: CASSLERTAGDEQFF.

The chain joins TRBV18 to TRBJ2-7; TCRdb outputs TRBD1, but without DNA this stays unchecked. This CDR3 contains 14 residues. Germline lookup yields CDR1 KGHSH and CDR2 LQKENI. The CDR3 loop is CASSPTDRVREQYF.

The rearrangement joins TRBV4-3 to TRBJ1-1; TCRdb gives TRBD1 as the D gene, but with no DNA this cannot be confirmed. CDR3 size: 17 residues. CDR1 is LGHNA and CDR2 is YSLEER in the germline V gene. CDR3 sequence: CASSQGATRGSYTEAFF.

The chain joins TRBV20-1 to TRBJ2-2; absent DNA, TCRdb's TRBD1 call cannot be checked. The germline CDR1 and CDR2 sequences are DFQATT and SNEGSKA (reference sequence). The CDR3 is 16 amino acids. The CDR3 reads CSATRPGQGIAGELFF.

CDR3 residues: CASSQHRVSSYNEQFF. The rearrangement uses TRBV4-2 and TRBJ2-1; absent DNA, TCRdb's TRBD1 call cannot be checked. Germline CDR1 and CDR2: LGHNA and YNFKEQ. This CDR3 is 16 amino acids long.

The chain links TRBV20-1 to TRBJ2-5; TCRdb outputs TRBD2, but without DNA this stays unchecked. Germline V gene data show CDR1 as DFQATT and CDR2 as SNEGSKA (reference sequence). The CDR3 has 20 residues. CDR3 amino acids: CSARGINERGRFSQEETQYF.

This chain joins TRBV4-1 and TRBJ2-7; TCRdb calls TRBD1, which cannot be checked without DNA. Per germline, CDR1 MGHRA and CDR2 YSYEKL. This CDR3 contains 16 residues. The CDR3 spells CASSQDNWDRAYEQYF.

The CDR3 loop is CASSQGFYNSPLHF. V gene TRBV4-2 combines with J gene TRBJ1-6. Germline V gives CDR1 LGHNA, CDR2 YNFKEQ. The CDR3 is made up of 14 amino acids.

The gene calls are TRBV7-6 and TRBJ1-5. CDR1 is SGHVS, CDR2 FNYEAQ, per germline. There are 14 residues in the CDR3. CDR3 sequence reads: CASSGQSGNQPQHF.

The J gene is TRBJ2-1, the V gene TRBV12-3 or TRBV12-4; TCRdb indicates TRBD1, and absent DNA this call remains unverified. The CDR3 contains 12 residues. The CDR3 region is CASWPGGPRQFF.